The entry below gives a single T cell receptor (beta chain) sequence along with its context. Trimming stripped 5 bases from V and 8 bases from J, with 12 bases between. This CDR3 has 13 amino acids. This entry is derived from a study of blood T cell repertoires in COVID-19. Background on the study: Spain, Italy and the United States supplied samples that represented acute and convalescent COVID-19. In each case, the material was cDNA or gDNA derived from T cells, B-cell-depleted T cells, or PBMCs.

As handled by the study authors: Reference gene primer amplification gave estimated nucleated cell counts. TCRdb keeps only in-frame clones here, not all; method: immunoSEQ multiplex PCR. That table supplies the V and J calls and clone size; D and trimming were determined from the DNA. The data hold 70,000 to 100,000 clones, with over 70% observed a single time. This chain uses TRBV12-3 or TRBV12-4 with TRBJ1-4; the D is unclear. The TCR was taken from a woman aged 50 to 65 with acute or convalescent COVID-19. The sequenced sample was peripheral blood. The CDR3 DNA reads as TGTGCCAGCAGTCTCACGGCGGCGGAAAAACTGTTTTTT. As protein: CASSLTAAEKLFF.